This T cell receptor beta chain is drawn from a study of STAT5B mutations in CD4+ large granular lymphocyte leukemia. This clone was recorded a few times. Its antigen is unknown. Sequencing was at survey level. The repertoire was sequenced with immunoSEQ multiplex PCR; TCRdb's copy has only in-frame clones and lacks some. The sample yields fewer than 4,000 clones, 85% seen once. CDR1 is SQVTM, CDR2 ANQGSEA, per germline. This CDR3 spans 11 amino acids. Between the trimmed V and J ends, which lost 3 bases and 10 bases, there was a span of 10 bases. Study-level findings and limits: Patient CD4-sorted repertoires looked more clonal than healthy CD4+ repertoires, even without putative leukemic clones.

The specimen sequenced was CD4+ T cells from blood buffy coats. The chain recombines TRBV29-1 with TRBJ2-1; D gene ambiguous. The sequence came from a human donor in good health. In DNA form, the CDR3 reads TGCAGCGTTGAGCCCTCATACGAGCAGTTCTTC. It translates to CSVEPSYEQFF.